This is a list of T cell receptor beta chains from one sample in a study of post-analysis software for immune sequencing data. Using its own MiXCR run on the PCR reads, TCRdb lists one record per CDR3 protein. The repertoire holds some 370,000 distinct CDR3 sequences, roughly 38% seen once, with 13% in the top ten. The sample comprised blood. These receptors were collected from a girl aged 10-17 years with multiple sclerosis. Both conserved end residues are part of each CDR3. A D gene is named only where the DNA matches it firmly. Not every row has a clone size; where given, it reads once, few, many or a size class.

j_call: TRBJ1-2; v_call: TRBV24-1; d_call: TRBD1; cdr3_length: 14; clone_size: -; cdr3_nt: TGTGCCACCAGTGACCCGGGACAGTCCAATGGCTACACCTTC; cdr3_aa: CATSDPGQSNGYTF
j_call: TRBJ1-2; v_call: TRBV6-2/TRBV6-3; d_call: -; cdr3_length: 14; clone_size: -; cdr3_nt: TGTGCCAGCAGGAACAGGGCAGTAGTGAATGGCTACACCTTC; cdr3_aa: CASRNRAVVNGYTF
j_call: TRBJ1-1; v_call: TRBV18; d_call: -; cdr3_length: 12; clone_size: few; cdr3_nt: TGTGCCAGCTCACCGGGGGGAGATGAAGCTTTCTTT; cdr3_aa: CASSPGGDEAFF
j_call: TRBJ2-7; v_call: TRBV4-1; d_call: TRBD2; cdr3_length: 15; clone_size: -; cdr3_nt: TGCGCCAGCAGCCAACTAACTAGCGGTTACTACGAGCAGTACTTC; cdr3_aa: CASSQLTSGYYEQYF
j_call: TRBJ1-2; v_call: TRBV12-3/TRBV12-4; d_call: TRBD1; cdr3_length: 14; clone_size: -; cdr3_nt: TGTGCCAGCAGTCCACGGACAGGGGAGGGTGGCTACACCTTC; cdr3_aa: CASSPRTGEGGYTF
j_call: TRBJ2-1; v_call: TRBV12-3/TRBV12-4; d_call: TRBD2; cdr3_length: 14; clone_size: -; cdr3_nt: TGTGCCAGCAGTTTACGGCGGGGGGGCGGGGAGCAGTTCTTC; cdr3_aa: CASSLRRGGGEQFF
j_call: TRBJ1-4; v_call: TRBV24-1; d_call: -; cdr3_length: 13; clone_size: few; cdr3_nt: TGTGCCACCAGTGATTGGAATAATGAAAAACTGTTTTTT; cdr3_aa: CATSDWNNEKLFF
j_call: TRBJ2-2; v_call: TRBV10-3; d_call: TRBD2; cdr3_length: 14; clone_size: -; cdr3_nt: TGTGCCATCGGGACTAGCGGGTGGACCGGGGAGCCGTTTTTT; cdr3_aa: CAIGTSGWTGEPFF
j_call: TRBJ2-7; v_call: TRBV7-2; d_call: -; cdr3_length: 12; clone_size: -; cdr3_nt: TGTGCCAGCAGCCCTCTGGGGCTCGAGCAGTACTTC; cdr3_aa: CASSPLGLEQYF
j_call: TRBJ2-7; v_call: TRBV14; d_call: -; cdr3_length: 14; clone_size: -; cdr3_nt: TGTGCCAGCAGCCATCGAGGCAGTCCCTACGAGCAGTACTTC; cdr3_aa: CASSHRGSPYEQYF
j_call: TRBJ2-4; v_call: TRBV30; d_call: -; cdr3_length: 11; clone_size: -; cdr3_nt: TGTGCCTGGAGTGTGGGGGACACCCCGTACTTC; cdr3_aa: CAWSVGDTPYF
j_call: TRBJ1-5; v_call: TRBV7-2; d_call: -; cdr3_length: 16; clone_size: few; cdr3_nt: TGTGCCAGCAGCTTAGGGAGTCTGCCCAATAGCGAGCCCCAGCATTTT; cdr3_aa: CASSLGSLPNSEPQHF
j_call: TRBJ2-6; v_call: TRBV7-6; d_call: -; cdr3_length: 14; clone_size: few; cdr3_nt: TGCGCCAGCGTGGGGGGCACAGGGGCCAACGTCCTGACTTTC; cdr3_aa: CASVGGTGANVLTF
j_call: TRBJ2-3; v_call: TRBV7-7; d_call: TRBD1; cdr3_length: 14; clone_size: -; cdr3_nt: TGTGCTAGCAGCTTCGGGACAGGTTCGGATACGCAGTATTTT; cdr3_aa: CASSFGTGSDTQYF
j_call: TRBJ1-1; v_call: TRBV6-4; d_call: -; cdr3_length: 13; clone_size: few; cdr3_nt: TGTGCCAGCAGTGAGGGAGAGAACACTGAAGCTTTCTTT; cdr3_aa: CASSEGENTEAFF
j_call: TRBJ2-6; v_call: TRBV7-8; d_call: TRBD1; cdr3_length: 20; clone_size: -; cdr3_nt: TGTGCCAGCAGCCAGGACAGGGTCCCTACAATATCACGTGGGGCCAACGTCCTGACTTTC; cdr3_aa: CASSQDRVPTISRGANVLTF
j_call: TRBJ2-7; v_call: TRBV5-1; d_call: TRBD2; cdr3_length: 17; clone_size: -; cdr3_nt: TGCGCCAGCAGCTTGCACCGAACCGGGGAGGGGCCCTACGAGCAGTACTTC; cdr3_aa: CASSLHRTGEGPYEQYF
j_call: TRBJ1-3; v_call: TRBV10-3; d_call: -; cdr3_length: 17; clone_size: few; cdr3_nt: TGTGCCATCAGTGAGCCGACAGATATCATCTCTGGAAACACCATATATTTT; cdr3_aa: CAISEPTDIISGNTIYF
j_call: TRBJ1-2; v_call: TRBV27; d_call: TRBD1; cdr3_length: 13; clone_size: -; cdr3_nt: TGTGCCAGCAGTTGGGGACAGGGAGGGGGCTACACCTTC; cdr3_aa: CASSWGQGGGYTF
j_call: TRBJ2-1; v_call: TRBV25-1; d_call: -; cdr3_length: 15; clone_size: -; cdr3_nt: TGTGCCAGCAGTTGGGGTACAGTGATAGGAAATGAGCAGTTCTTC; cdr3_aa: CASSWGTVIGNEQFF
j_call: TRBJ1-5; v_call: TRBV6-5; d_call: TRBD1; cdr3_length: 15; clone_size: few; cdr3_nt: TGTGCCAGCAGTCTGGACAGGGGTAACAATCAGCCCCAGCATTTT; cdr3_aa: CASSLDRGNNQPQHF
j_call: TRBJ2-3; v_call: TRBV7-2; d_call: TRBD2; cdr3_length: 20; clone_size: once; cdr3_nt: TGTGCCAGCAGCCAAATCCGTTTGGGTGGGACTAGCGGGGGTCAGGGTACGCAGTATTTT; cdr3_aa: CASSQIRLGGTSGGQGTQYF
j_call: TRBJ1-2; v_call: TRBV4-2; d_call: -; cdr3_length: 17; clone_size: -; cdr3_nt: TGTGCCAGCAGCCCCCCCTTGCGACAGAACCTTAACTATGGCTACACCTTC; cdr3_aa: CASSPPLRQNLNYGYTF
j_call: TRBJ2-3; v_call: TRBV3-1; d_call: TRBD2; cdr3_length: 17; clone_size: -; cdr3_nt: TGTGCCAGCAGCCAACTTACAGCGGGGGGGCCGTCAGATACGCAGTATTTT; cdr3_aa: CASSQLTAGGPSDTQYF
j_call: TRBJ1-2; v_call: TRBV7-9; d_call: TRBD1; cdr3_length: 16; clone_size: -; cdr3_nt: TGTGCCAGCAGCCCGGGACAGGGGGCGCCTTCAAGAGGCTACACCTTC; cdr3_aa: CASSPGQGAPSRGYTF
j_call: TRBJ2-1; v_call: TRBV14; d_call: -; cdr3_length: 17; clone_size: few; cdr3_nt: TGTGCCAGCAGCCACCCCCTCGGCACGGCCGGGTCCGGTGAGCAGTTCTTC; cdr3_aa: CASSHPLGTAGSGEQFF
j_call: TRBJ1-2; v_call: TRBV9; d_call: -; cdr3_length: 14; clone_size: -; cdr3_nt: TGTGCCAGCAGCGCGCCGCTGGACAGCTATGGCTACACCTTC; cdr3_aa: CASSAPLDSYGYTF
j_call: TRBJ2-5; v_call: TRBV12-3/TRBV12-4; d_call: -; cdr3_length: 14; clone_size: -; cdr3_nt: TGTGCCAGCAGTTTAGTCAGGGTACAAGAGACCCAGTACTTC; cdr3_aa: CASSLVRVQETQYF
j_call: TRBJ2-2; v_call: TRBV4-3; d_call: -; cdr3_length: 16; clone_size: -; cdr3_nt: TGCGCCAGCAGCCTTGCCGGGGCCTCGAACACCGGGGAGCTGTTTTTT; cdr3_aa: CASSLAGASNTGELFF
j_call: TRBJ2-6; v_call: TRBV27; d_call: TRBD1; cdr3_length: 18; clone_size: few; cdr3_nt: TGTGCCAGCAGTTTCGCGACAGGGGGCGCCCCTGGGGCCAACGTCCTGACTTTC; cdr3_aa: CASSFATGGAPGANVLTF
j_call: TRBJ2-3; v_call: TRBV3-1; d_call: -; cdr3_length: 16; clone_size: -; cdr3_nt: TGTGCCAGCAGCCAAGATCTTAACTTAAACACAGATACGCAGTATTTT; cdr3_aa: CASSQDLNLNTDTQYF
j_call: TRBJ2-4; v_call: TRBV7-3; d_call: -; cdr3_length: 14; clone_size: few; cdr3_nt: TGTGCCAGCAGCTTAGGCACAGGGTTGGACATTCAGTACTTC; cdr3_aa: CASSLGTGLDIQYF
j_call: TRBJ2-3; v_call: TRBV4-1; d_call: TRBD2; cdr3_length: 18; clone_size: -; cdr3_nt: TGCGCCAGCAGCCAAGAGGCGGGGGGCAGATATAGCACAGATACGCAGTATTTT; cdr3_aa: CASSQEAGGRYSTDTQYF
j_call: TRBJ2-7; v_call: TRBV12-3/TRBV12-4; d_call: -; cdr3_length: 13; clone_size: -; cdr3_nt: TGTGCCAGCCGAAAAGACAGACTTTACGAGCAGTACTTC; cdr3_aa: CASRKDRLYEQYF
j_call: TRBJ2-6; v_call: TRBV6-1; d_call: -; cdr3_length: 17; clone_size: -; cdr3_nt: TGTGCCAGCAGTGACAGCGGACTCAACTCTGGGGCCAACGTCCTGACTTTC; cdr3_aa: CASSDSGLNSGANVLTF
j_call: TRBJ1-1; v_call: TRBV5-5; d_call: -; cdr3_length: 15; clone_size: many; cdr3_nt: TGTGCCAGCAGCTTGATGGGGGGCTGGAACACTGAAGCTTTCTTT; cdr3_aa: CASSLMGGWNTEAFF
j_call: TRBJ2-7; v_call: TRBV4-1; d_call: TRBD1; cdr3_length: 15; clone_size: few; cdr3_nt: TGCGCCAGCAGCCAACCGGGACAGGGGCGCTACGAGCAGTACTTC; cdr3_aa: CASSQPGQGRYEQYF
j_call: TRBJ2-6; v_call: TRBV7-9; d_call: -; cdr3_length: 19; clone_size: -; cdr3_nt: TGTGCCAGCAGCCCCGGGACCGTCTTTTTAAGCTCTGGGGCCAACGTCCTGACTTTC; cdr3_aa: CASSPGTVFLSSGANVLTF
j_call: TRBJ1-2; v_call: TRBV4-1; d_call: TRBD1; cdr3_length: 16; clone_size: few; cdr3_nt: TGCGCCAGCAGCCAAGCGAGACAGGGGGCATGGAAGGGCTACACCTTC; cdr3_aa: CASSQARQGAWKGYTF
j_call: TRBJ1-5; v_call: TRBV20-1; d_call: -; cdr3_length: 12; clone_size: few; cdr3_nt: TGCAGTGCTAGTAGACAGAATCAGCCCCAGCATTTT; cdr3_aa: CSASRQNQPQHF
j_call: TRBJ2-7; v_call: TRBV18; d_call: TRBD1; cdr3_length: 18; clone_size: -; cdr3_nt: TGTGCCAGCTCACCATCCCAGGAGCCTAGGACAGGGGTATACGAGCAGTACTTC; cdr3_aa: CASSPSQEPRTGVYEQYF
j_call: TRBJ1-2; v_call: TRBV6-1; d_call: -; cdr3_length: 13; clone_size: few; cdr3_nt: TGTGCCAGCAGTGACAGGGTTAACTATGGCTACACCTTC; cdr3_aa: CASSDRVNYGYTF